The clone carrying this T cell receptor beta chain was detected a few times. Trimming left V 5 bases short and J 0 bases short, with 17 bases between. This CDR3 has 17 amino acids. This entry is derived from a study of blood T cells in healthy people across ages. PCR was performed a second time for about 7 to 12 cycles using a sample-barcoded 5' primer and a J-beta primer mix. Using its own MiXCR run on the 5' RACE reads, TCRdb lists one record per CDR3 protein. The table shows around 1,900,000 distinct CDR3 sequences, with approximately 39% occurring only once. Sequenced material: blood. This chain links TRBV12-3 or TRBV12-4 with TRBJ1-3, with D unclear. The TCR was taken from a human donor in good health. Here the CDR3 reads CASSLGSRLYSGNTIYF. The CDR3 DNA sequence: TGTGCCAGCAGTCTGGGCTCGCGGCTATACTCTGGAAACACCATATATTTT.